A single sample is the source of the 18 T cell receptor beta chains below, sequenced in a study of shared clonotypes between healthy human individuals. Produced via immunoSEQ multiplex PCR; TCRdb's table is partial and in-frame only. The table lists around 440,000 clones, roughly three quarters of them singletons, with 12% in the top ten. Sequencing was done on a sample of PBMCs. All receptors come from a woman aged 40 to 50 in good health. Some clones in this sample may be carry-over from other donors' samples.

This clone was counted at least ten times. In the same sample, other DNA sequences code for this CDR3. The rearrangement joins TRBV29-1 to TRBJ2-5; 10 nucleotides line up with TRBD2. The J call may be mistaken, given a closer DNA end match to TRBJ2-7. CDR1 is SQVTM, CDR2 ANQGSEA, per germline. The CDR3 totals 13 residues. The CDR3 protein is CSVSTSGSYEQYF. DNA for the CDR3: TGCAGCGTCTCGACTAGCGGGTCGTACGAGCAGTACTTC.

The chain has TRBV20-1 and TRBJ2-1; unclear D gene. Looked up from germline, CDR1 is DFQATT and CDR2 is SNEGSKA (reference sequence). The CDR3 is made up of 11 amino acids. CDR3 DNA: TGCAGGGCCGGAATATACAATGAGCAGTTCTTC. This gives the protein CRAGIYNEQFF.

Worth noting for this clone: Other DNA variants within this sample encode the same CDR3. The CDR3 DNA follows: TGCAGTGCTAGACTTTTATACGAGCAGTACTTC. It specifies CSARLLYEQYF. The rearrangement joins TRBV20-1 to TRBJ2-7; D unresolved. Trimming pared 2 bases from V and 4 bases from J, leaving 6 bases between. Germline CDR1 reads DFQATT; CDR2 reads SNEGSKA (reference sequence). The CDR3 has 11 residues.

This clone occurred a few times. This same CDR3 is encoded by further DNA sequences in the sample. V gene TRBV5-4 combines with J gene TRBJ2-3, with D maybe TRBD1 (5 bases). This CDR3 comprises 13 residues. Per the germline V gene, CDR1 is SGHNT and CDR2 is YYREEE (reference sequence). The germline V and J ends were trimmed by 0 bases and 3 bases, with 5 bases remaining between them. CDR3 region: CASSLDRTDTQYF. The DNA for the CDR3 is TGTGCCAGCAGCTTGGACAGGACAGATACGCAGTATTTT.

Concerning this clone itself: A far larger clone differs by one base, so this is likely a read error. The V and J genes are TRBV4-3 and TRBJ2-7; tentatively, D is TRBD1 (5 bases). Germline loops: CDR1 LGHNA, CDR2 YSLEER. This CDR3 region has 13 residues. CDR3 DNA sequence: TGCGCCAGCAACCAAGATTGGGGCGTCGAGCAGTACTTC. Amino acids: CASNQDWGVEQYF.

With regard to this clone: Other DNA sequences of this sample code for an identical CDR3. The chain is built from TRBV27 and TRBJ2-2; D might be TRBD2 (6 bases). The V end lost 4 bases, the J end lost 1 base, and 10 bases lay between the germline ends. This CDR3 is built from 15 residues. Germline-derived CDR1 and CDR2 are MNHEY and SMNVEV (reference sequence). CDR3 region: CASSSSGRNTGELFF. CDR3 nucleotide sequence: TGTGCCAGCAGTTCAAGCGGGCGGAACACCGGGGAGCTGTTTTTT.

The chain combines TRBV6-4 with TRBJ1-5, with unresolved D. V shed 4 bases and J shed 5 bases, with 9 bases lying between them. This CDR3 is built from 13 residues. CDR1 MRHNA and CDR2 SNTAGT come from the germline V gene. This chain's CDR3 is CASSVALDQPQHF. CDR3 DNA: TGTGCCAGCAGTGTGGCCCTCGATCAGCCCCAGCATTTT.

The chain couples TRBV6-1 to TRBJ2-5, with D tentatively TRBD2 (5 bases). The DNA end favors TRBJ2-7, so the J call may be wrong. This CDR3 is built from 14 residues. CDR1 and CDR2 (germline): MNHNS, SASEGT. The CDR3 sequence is CASSQRYSSYEQYF. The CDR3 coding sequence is TGTGCCAGCAGCCAGCGGTATTCCTCCTACGAGCAGTACTTC.

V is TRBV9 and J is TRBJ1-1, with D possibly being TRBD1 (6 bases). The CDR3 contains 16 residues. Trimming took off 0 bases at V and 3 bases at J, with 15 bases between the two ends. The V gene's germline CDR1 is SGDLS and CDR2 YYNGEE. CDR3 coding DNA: TGTGCCAGCAGCGTAGGGGAGGGGGACACCGACACTGAAGCTTTCTTT. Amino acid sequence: CASSVGEGDTDTEAFF.

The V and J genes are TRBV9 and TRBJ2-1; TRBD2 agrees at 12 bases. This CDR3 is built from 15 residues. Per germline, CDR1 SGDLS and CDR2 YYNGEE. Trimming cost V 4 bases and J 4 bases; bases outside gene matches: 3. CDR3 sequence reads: CASSTGLAGYNEQFF. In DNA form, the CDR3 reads TGTGCCAGCAGCACCGGACTAGCGGGATACAATGAGCAGTTCTTC.

The CDR3: CASSTPSYEQYF. CDR3 in DNA: TGTGCCAGCAGTACCCCCTCCTACGAGCAGTACTTC. The V and J genes are TRBV6-1 and TRBJ2-7; no clear D gene. Trimming took 5 bases from V and 0 from J, leaving 5 bases between them. The germline V gene has CDR1 MNHNS and CDR2 SASEGT. There are 12 residues in the CDR3.

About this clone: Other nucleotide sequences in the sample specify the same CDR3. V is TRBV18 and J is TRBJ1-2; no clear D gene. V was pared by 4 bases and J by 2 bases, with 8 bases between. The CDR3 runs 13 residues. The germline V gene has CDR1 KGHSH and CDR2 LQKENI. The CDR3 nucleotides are TGTGCCAGCTCACTCGACGGGAACTATGGCTACACCTTC. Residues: CASSLDGNYGYTF. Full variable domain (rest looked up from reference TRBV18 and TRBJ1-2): NAGVMQNPRHLVRRRGQEARLRCSPMKGHSHVYWYRQLPEEGLKFMVYLQKENIIDESGMPKERFSAEFPKEGPSILRIQQVVRGDSAAYFCASSLDGNYGYTFGSGTRLTVV.

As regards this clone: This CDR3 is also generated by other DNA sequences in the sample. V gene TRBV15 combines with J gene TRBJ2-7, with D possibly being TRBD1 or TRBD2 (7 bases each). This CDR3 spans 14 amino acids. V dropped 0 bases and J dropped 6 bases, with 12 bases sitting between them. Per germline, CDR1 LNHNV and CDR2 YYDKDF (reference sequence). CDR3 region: CATSRDRGRAEQYF. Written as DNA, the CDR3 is TGTGCCACCAGCAGAGACAGGGGGAGGGCCGAGCAGTACTTC.

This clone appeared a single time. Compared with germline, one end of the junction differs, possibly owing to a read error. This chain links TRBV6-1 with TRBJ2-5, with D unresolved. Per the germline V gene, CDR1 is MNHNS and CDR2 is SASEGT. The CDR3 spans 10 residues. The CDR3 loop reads CASREETQYF. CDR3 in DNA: TGTGCCAGCAGGGAAGAGACCCAGTACTTC.

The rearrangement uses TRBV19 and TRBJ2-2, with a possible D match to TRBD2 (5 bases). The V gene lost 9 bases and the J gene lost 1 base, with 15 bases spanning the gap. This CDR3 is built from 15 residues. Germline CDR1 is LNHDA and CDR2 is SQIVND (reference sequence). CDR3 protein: CASVEGRKNTGELFF. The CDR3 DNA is TGTGCCAGCGTCGAGGGTAGAAAGAACACCGGGGAGCTGTTTTTT.

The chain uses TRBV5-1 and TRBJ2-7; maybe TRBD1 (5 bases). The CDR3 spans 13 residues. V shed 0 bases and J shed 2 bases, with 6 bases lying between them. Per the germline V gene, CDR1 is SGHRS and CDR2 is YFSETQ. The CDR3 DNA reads TGCGCCAGCAGCTTGGGCAGGGCCTACGAGCAGTACTTC. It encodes CASSLGRAYEQYF.

The CDR3 sequence: CASSLVGGSGTDTQYF. The CDR3 nucleotides are TGTGCCAGCAGCTTAGTTGGCGGGAGTGGCACAGATACGCAGTATTTT. This chain links TRBV7-8 with TRBJ2-3, with TRBD2 matching 7 bases. The germline V gene has CDR1 SGHVS and CDR2 FQNEAQ. The V segment lost 1 base and the J segment 1 base; nucleotides outside the gene matches: 5. This CDR3 is 16 amino acids long.

The CDR3 nucleotides are TGCGCCAGCAGCCAGACCGACAGGTTGAGAGAAGCTTTCTTT. This translates into CASSQTDRLREAFF. The chain is built from TRBV4-1 and TRBJ1-1; perhaps TRBD1 as D (6 bases). Germline V gene data show CDR1 as MGHRA and CDR2 as YSYEKL. The CDR3 has 14 residues. V was shortened by 3 bases and J by 8 bases, with 16 bases between the two germline ends.